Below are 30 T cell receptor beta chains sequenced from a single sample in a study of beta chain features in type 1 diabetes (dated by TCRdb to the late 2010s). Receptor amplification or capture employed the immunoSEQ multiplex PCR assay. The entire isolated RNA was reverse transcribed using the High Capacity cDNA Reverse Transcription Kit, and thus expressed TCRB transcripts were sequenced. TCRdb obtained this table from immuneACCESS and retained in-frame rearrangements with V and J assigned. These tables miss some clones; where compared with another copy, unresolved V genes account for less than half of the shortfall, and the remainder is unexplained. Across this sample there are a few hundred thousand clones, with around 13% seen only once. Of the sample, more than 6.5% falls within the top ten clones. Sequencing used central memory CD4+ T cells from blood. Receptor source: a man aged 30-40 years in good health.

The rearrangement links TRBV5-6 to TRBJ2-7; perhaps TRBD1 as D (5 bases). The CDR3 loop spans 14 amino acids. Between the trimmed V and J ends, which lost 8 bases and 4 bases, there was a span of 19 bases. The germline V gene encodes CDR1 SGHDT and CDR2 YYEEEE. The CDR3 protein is CASSPSGNSYEQYV. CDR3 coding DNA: TGTGCCAGTTCACCCTCAGGGAATTCTTACGAGCAGTACGTC.

The CDR3 region is CASSLIPGGTGGTDTQYF. In DNA, the CDR3 is TGTGCCAGCAGCTTAATACCGGGTGGGACTGGGGGCACAGATACGCAGTATTTT. V gene TRBV7-2 combines with J gene TRBJ2-3; D may be TRBD2 (6 bases). This CDR3 contains 18 residues. Germline V gives CDR1 SGHTA, CDR2 FQGNSA. V was shortened by 2 bases and J by 1 base, with 19 bases between the two germline ends.

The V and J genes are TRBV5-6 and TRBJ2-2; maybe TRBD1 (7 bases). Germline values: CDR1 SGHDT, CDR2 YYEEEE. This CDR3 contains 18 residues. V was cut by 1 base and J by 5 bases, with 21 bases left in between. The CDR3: CASSLTTGTLGSTGELFF. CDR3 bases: TGTGCCAGCAGCTTGACGACAGGGACCCTCGGGAGTACCGGGGAGCTGTTTTTT.

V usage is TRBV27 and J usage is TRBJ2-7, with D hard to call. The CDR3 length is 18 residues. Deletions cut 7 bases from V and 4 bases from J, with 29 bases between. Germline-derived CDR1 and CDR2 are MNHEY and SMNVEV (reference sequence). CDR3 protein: CASTQYHPPFRSSYEQYF. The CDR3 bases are TGTGCCAGCACTCAATACCATCCTCCATTTCGCTCTTCTTACGAGCAGTACTTC.

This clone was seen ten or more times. Written as DNA, the CDR3 is TGTGCCAGCAGCTTAAACGGGAGGGGTAATTCACCCCTCCACTTT. Translation: CASSLNGRGNSPLHF. The chain couples TRBV7-9 to TRBJ1-6; D is perhaps TRBD1 (5 bases). This CDR3 comprises 15 residues. V was cut by 2 bases and J by 6 bases, with 11 bases left in between. The V gene's germline CDR1 is SEHNR and CDR2 FQNEAQ (reference sequence).

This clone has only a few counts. The CDR3 spells CASSPDPISQPQHF. DNA for the CDR3: TGTGCCAGCTCACCGGACCCAATTTCTCAGCCCCAGCATTTT. The rearrangement joins TRBV18 to TRBJ1-5; no definite D call. V lost 3 bases and J 6 bases, leaving 12 bases between the germline ends. Germline V gene sequence: CDR1 KGHSH, CDR2 LQKENI. The CDR3 length is 14 residues.

The CDR3 protein is CASSLDVTPGDTQYF. The CDR3 DNA reads as TGTGCCAGCAGCTTAGATGTCACCCCGGGGGATACGCAGTATTTT. The rearrangement links TRBV7-2 to TRBJ2-3; D might be TRBD2 (5 bases). Trimming removed 1 base at V and 6 bases at J, with 14 bases between. From germline, CDR1 is SGHTA and CDR2 FQGNSA. The CDR3 sequence is 15 residues long.

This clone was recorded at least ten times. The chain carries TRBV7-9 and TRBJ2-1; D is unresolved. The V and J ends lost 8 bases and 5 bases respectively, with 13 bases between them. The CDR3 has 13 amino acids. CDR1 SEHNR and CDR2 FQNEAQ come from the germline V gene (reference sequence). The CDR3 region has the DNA TGTGCCAGCGGAAGTGAGTTCGACAATGAGCAGTTCTTC. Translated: CASGSEFDNEQFF.

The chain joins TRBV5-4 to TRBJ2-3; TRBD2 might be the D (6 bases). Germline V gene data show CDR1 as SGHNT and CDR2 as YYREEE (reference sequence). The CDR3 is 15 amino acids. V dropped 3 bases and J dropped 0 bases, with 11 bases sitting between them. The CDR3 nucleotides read TGTGCCAGCAGCTCTACCGGGACTAGCACAGATACGCAGTATTTT. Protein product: CASSSTGTSTDTQYF.

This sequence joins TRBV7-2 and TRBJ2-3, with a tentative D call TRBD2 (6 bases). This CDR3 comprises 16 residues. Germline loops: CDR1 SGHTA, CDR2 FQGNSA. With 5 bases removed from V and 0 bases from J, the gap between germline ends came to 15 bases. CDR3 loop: CASSPRRGFSTDTQYF. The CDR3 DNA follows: TGTGCCAGCAGCCCGAGACGGGGGTTTAGCACAGATACGCAGTATTTT.

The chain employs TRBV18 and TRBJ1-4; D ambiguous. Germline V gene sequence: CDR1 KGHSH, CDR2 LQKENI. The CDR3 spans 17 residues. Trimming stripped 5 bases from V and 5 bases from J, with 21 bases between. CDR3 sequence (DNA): TGTGCCAGCTCATCGAGACAACCCCGCAATTTAAATGAAAAACTGTTTTTT. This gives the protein CASSSRQPRNLNEKLFF.

CDR3 amino acids: CASSVGIRLAAQETQYF. The CDR3 DNA sequence: TGTGCCAGCAGCGTAGGGATCCGACTAGCGGCCCAAGAGACCCAGTACTTC. The chain employs TRBV9 and TRBJ2-5; 9 bases map to TRBD2. The CDR3 has 17 amino acids. Germline assignment: CDR1 SGDLS and CDR2 YYNGEE. J lost 1 base, V lost 0 bases, and 7 bases had no gene match. Combining the CDR3 with reference TRBV9 and TRBJ2-5 gives the whole variable domain DSGVTQTPKHLITATGQRVTLRCSPRSGDLSVYWYQQSLDQGLQFLIQYYNGEERAKGNILERFSAQQFPDLHSELNLSSLELGDSALYFCASSVGIRLAAQETQYFGPGTRLLVL.

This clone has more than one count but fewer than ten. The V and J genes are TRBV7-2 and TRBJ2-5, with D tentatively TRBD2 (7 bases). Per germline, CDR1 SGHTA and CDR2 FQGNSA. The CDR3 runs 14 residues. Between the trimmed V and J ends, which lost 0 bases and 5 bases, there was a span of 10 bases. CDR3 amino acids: CASSLAGGRETQYF. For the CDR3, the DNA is TGTGCCAGCAGCTTAGCGGGGGGGCGGGAGACCCAGTACTTC.

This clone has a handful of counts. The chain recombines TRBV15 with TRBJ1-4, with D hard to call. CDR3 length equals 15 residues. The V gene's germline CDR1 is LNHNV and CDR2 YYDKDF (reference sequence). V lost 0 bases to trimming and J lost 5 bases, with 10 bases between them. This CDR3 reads CATSRDKRFNEKLFF. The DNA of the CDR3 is TGTGCCACCAGCAGAGATAAGCGGTTCAATGAAAAACTGTTTTTT.

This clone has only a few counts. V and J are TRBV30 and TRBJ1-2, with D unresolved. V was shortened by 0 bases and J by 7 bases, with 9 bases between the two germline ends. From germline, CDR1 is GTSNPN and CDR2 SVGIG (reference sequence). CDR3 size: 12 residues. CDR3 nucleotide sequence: TGTGCCTGGAGTGTAAAAGTCTCTGGCTACACCTTC. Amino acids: CAWSVKVSGYTF.

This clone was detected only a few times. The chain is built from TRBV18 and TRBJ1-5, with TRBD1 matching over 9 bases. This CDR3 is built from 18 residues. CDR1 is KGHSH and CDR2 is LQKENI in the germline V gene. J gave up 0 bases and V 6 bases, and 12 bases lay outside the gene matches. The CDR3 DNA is TGTGCCAGCTCGCTGGTAGGGACAGGGAGTCCTAGCAATCAGCCCCAGCATTTT. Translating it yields CASSLVGTGSPSNQPQHF.

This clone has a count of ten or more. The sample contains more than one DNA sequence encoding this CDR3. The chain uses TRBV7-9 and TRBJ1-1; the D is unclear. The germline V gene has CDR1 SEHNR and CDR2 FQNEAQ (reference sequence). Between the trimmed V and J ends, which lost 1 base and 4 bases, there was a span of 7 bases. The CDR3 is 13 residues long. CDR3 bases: TGTGCCAGCAGCTTAGGTGCGGGCACTGAAGCTTTCTTT. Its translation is CASSLGAGTEAFF.

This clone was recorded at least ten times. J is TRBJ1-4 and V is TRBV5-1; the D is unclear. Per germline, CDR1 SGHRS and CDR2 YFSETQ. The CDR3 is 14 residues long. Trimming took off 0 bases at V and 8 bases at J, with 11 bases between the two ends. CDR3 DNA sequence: TGCGCCAGCAGCTTGGAGGCATGGGAAGAAAAACTGTTTTTT. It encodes CASSLEAWEEKLFF.

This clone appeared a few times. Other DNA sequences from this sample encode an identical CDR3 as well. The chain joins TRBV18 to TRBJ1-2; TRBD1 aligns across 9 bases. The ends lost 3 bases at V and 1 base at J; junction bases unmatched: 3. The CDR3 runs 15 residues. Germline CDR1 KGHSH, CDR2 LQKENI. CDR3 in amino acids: CASSPGQGSNYGYTF. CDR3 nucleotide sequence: TGTGCCAGCTCACCTGGACAGGGGAGTAACTATGGCTACACCTTC.

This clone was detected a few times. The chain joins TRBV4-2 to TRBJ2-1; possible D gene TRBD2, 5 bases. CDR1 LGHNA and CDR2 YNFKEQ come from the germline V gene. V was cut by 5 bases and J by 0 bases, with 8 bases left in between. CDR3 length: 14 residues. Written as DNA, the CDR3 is TGTGCCAGCAGCTGGAGGAGCTCCTACAATGAGCAGTTCTTC. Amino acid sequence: CASSWRSSYNEQFF.

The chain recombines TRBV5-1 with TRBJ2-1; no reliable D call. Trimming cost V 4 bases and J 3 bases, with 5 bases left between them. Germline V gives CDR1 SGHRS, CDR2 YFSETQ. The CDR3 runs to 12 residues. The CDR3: CASSESYNEQFF. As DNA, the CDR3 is TGCGCCAGCAGCGAAAGCTACAATGAGCAGTTCTTC.

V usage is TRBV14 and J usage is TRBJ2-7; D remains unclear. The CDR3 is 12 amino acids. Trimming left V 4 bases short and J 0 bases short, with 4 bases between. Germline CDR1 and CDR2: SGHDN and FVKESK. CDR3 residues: CASSRNSYEQYF. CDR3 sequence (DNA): TGTGCCAGCAGCCGTAACTCCTACGAGCAGTACTTC.

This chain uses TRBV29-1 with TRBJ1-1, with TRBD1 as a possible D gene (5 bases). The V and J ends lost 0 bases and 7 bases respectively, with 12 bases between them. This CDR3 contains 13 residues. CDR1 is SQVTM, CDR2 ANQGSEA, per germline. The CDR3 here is CSVEDSGAHEAFF. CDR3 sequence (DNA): TGCAGCGTTGAAGATTCCGGGGCCCATGAAGCTTTCTTT.

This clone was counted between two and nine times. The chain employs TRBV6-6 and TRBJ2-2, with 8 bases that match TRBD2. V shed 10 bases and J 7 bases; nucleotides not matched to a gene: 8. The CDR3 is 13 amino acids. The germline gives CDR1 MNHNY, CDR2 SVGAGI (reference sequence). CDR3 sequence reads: CAISRREDGELFF. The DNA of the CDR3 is TGTGCCATTTCTCGGCGGGAGGACGGGGAGCTGTTTTTT.

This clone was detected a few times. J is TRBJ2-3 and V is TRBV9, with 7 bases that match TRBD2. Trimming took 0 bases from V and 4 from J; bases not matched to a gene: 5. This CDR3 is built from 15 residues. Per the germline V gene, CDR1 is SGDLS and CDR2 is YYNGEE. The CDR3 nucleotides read TGTGCCAGCAGCGTAGCGGGGGGTCAATCAGATACGCAGTATTTT. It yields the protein CASSVAGGQSDTQYF.

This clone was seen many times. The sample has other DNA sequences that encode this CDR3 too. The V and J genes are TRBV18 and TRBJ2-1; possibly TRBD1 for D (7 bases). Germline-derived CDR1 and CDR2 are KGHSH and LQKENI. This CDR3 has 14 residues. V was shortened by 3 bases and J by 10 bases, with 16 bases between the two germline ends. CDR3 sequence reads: CASSPIQGGNEQFF. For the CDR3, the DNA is TGTGCCAGCTCACCGATCCAGGGGGGAAACGAGCAGTTCTTC. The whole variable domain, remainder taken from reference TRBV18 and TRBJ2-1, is NAGVMQNPRHLVRRRGQEARLRCSPMKGHSHVYWYRQLPEEGLKFMVYLQKENIIDESGMPKERFSAEFPKEGPSILRIQQVVRGDSAAYFCASSPIQGGNEQFFGPGTRLTVL.

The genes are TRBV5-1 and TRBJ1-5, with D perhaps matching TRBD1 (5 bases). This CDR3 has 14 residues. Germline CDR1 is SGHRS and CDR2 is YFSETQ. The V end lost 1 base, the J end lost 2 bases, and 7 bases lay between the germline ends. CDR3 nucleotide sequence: TGCGCCAGCAGCTTGTTAGGGGGCAATCAGCCCCAGCATTTT. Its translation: CASSLLGGNQPQHF.

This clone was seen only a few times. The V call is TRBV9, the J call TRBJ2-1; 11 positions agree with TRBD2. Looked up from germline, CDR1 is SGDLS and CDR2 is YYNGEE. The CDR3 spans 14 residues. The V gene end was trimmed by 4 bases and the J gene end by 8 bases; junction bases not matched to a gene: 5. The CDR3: CASSPLAGGYEQFF. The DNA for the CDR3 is TGTGCCAGCAGCCCCCTAGCGGGAGGTTATGAGCAGTTCTTC. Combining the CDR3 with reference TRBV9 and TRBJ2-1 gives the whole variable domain DSGVTQTPKHLITATGQRVTLRCSPRSGDLSVYWYQQSLDQGLQFLIQYYNGEERAKGNILERFSAQQFPDLHSELNLSSLELGDSALYFCASSPLAGGYEQFFGPGTRLTVL.

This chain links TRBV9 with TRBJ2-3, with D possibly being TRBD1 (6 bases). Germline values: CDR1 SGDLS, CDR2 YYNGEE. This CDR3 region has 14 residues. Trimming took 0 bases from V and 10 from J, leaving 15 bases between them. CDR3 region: CASSVEAGEKSQYF. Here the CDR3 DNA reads TGTGCCAGCAGCGTAGAGGCAGGGGAGAAATCGCAGTATTTT.

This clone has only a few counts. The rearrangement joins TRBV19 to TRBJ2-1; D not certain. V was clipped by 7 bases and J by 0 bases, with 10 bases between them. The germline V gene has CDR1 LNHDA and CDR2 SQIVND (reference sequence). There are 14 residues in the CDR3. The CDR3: CASTPEHSYNEQFF. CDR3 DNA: TGTGCCAGTACCCCCGAGCACTCCTACAATGAGCAGTTCTTC.